This is a list of T cell receptor beta chains from one sample in a study of vaccination effects on CD4 cells after COVID-19. Their recognized antigens are unknown. Some clones are missing from TCRdb's copy, which holds only in-frame ones; the method was immunoSEQ multiplex PCR. The table includes fewer than 15,000 clones, around 73% detected once. The specimen comprised CD4+ T cells from PBMCs cultured with HCoV-NL63 spike peptides, sampled after COVID-19 vaccination. Receptors originate from a human donor who had a prior SARS-CoV-2 infection. Each CDR3 is given with its conserved first and last residue. The D gene is left open where the match is weak. A clone size is listed for some rows: how often the clone was seen (once, few, many), or a class if it is expanded.

d_call,j_call,clone_size,v_call,cdr3_nt,cdr3_aa
-,TRBJ1-2,once,TRBV19,TGTGCCAGTAGTCCCCGCGGGGCCCATGGCTACACCTTC,CASSPRGAHGYTF
-,TRBJ2-3,-,TRBV5-4,TGTGCCAGCAGCTTATCTTCGGACAGTCCGCAGTATTTT,CASSLSSDSPQYF
TRBD2,TRBJ2-7,-,TRBV6-5,TGTGCCAGCAGTTACCAGGGGACTAGCGGACCTTACGAGCAGTACTTC,CASSYQGTSGPYEQYF
-,TRBJ2-7,-,TRBV12-3/TRBV12-4,TGTGCCAGCAAAGGAGACAGGACCTACGAGCAGTACTTC,CASKGDRTYEQYF
-,TRBJ2-5,-,TRBV4-3,TGCGCCAGCAGCCAAGGGGTAGGGTACCAAGAGACCCAGTACTTC,CASSQGVGYQETQYF
-,TRBJ2-1,-,TRBV14,TGTGCCAGCAGCCAAGAGAGCCACACCTACAATGAGCAGTTCTTC,CASSQESHTYNEQFF
-,TRBJ2-3,-,TRBV5-1,TGCGCCAGCAGCTTCCTGAGCACAGATACGCAGTATTTT,CASSFLSTDTQYF
-,TRBJ1-1,-,TRBV9,TGTGCCAGCAGCCGAAACCCTGTGACAGATGAAGCTTTCTTT,CASSRNPVTDEAFF
-,TRBJ1-2,-,TRBV6-2/TRBV6-3,TGTGCCAGCAGTTACTCGGCGGGGGGCGCGGTTGTTGGCTACACCTTC,CASSYSAGGAVVGYTF
-,TRBJ2-7,-,TRBV5-4,TGTGCCAGCAGCTTGGGACTAGAGTATAACGAGCAGTACTTC,CASSLGLEYNEQYF
-,TRBJ1-1,once,TRBV18,TGTGCCAGCTCACCAGCGGGAGGAAATGAAGCTTTCTTT,CASSPAGGNEAFF
-,TRBJ2-2,-,TRBV24-1,TGTGCCACCAGACAAACAGGGGAGGGCACCGGGGAGCTGTTTTTT,CATRQTGEGTGELFF
-,TRBJ1-2,few,TRBV27,TGTGCCAGCAGTTTATCGGGGGGCGGCTTTTATGGCTACACCTTC,CASSLSGGGFYGYTF
-,TRBJ2-1,-,TRBV7-8,TGTGCCAGCCTATCCGACAGCTTCCGCAATGAGCAGTTCTTC,CASLSDSFRNEQFF
-,TRBJ1-5,-,TRBV12-3/TRBV12-4,TGTGCCAGCAGTTTGAACCGAAATCAGCCCCAGCATTTT,CASSLNRNQPQHF
TRBD1,TRBJ2-3,-,TRBV6-2/TRBV6-3,TGTGCCAGCAGTTACTTCCCGGACAGGGATTTGGGAGATACGCAGTATTTT,CASSYFPDRDLGDTQYF
-,TRBJ2-3,-,TRBV12-3/TRBV12-4,TGTGCCAGCAGTTTATTTAGCACAGATACGCAGTATTTT,CASSLFSTDTQYF
TRBD1,TRBJ1-4,-,TRBV11-2,TGTGCCAGCAGCTTAGATCCCCCCCAGGGGGTTATTTCGACTAATGAAAAACTGTTTTTT,CASSLDPPQGVISTNEKLFF
TRBD2,TRBJ2-3,-,TRBV5-4,TGTGCCAGCAGCGCCGGGACTAGTCTTACGGATACGCAGTATTTT,CASSAGTSLTDTQYF
TRBD1,TRBJ1-1,hyperexpanded,TRBV30,TGTGCCTGGAGTAGGGACAGTAACACTGAAGCTTTCTTT,CAWSRDSNTEAFF
TRBD1,TRBJ2-5,-,TRBV7-2,TGTGCCAGCAGCTCAAGGACGGGGACAGGGGGAGAGACCCAGTACTTC,CASSSRTGTGGETQYF
-,TRBJ2-3,-,TRBV6-5,TGTGCCAGCAGTTACGGCGGGGGCGAGATTCCAGATACGCAGTATTTT,CASSYGGGEIPDTQYF
TRBD2,TRBJ2-5,once,TRBV5-4,TGTGCCAGCAGCCTCGGGAGGCCAGAGACCCAGTACTTC,CASSLGRPETQYF
TRBD1,TRBJ2-3,-,TRBV7-3,TGTGCCAGCAGCTCGGGGAGAGGGGGCGTCGCAGATACGCAGTATTTT,CASSSGRGGVADTQYF
TRBD2,TRBJ2-5,-,TRBV29-1,TGCAGCGCCTCGCTAGCGGCGGAGACCCAGTACTTC,CSASLAAETQYF
TRBD1,TRBJ2-5,-,TRBV12-3/TRBV12-4,TGTGCCAGCAGTTCGGGACAGGGGGAGACCCAGTACTTC,CASSSGQGETQYF
-,TRBJ1-4,-,TRBV4-1,TGCGCCAGCAGCCAAGATCCTCTTGCGGGGACAACTAATGAAAAACTGTTTTTT,CASSQDPLAGTTNEKLFF
-,TRBJ1-5,few,TRBV10-3,TGTGCCATCAGGGAAGGGGGAGATCAGCCCCAGCATTTT,CAIREGGDQPQHF
-,TRBJ2-5,-,TRBV7-2,TGTGCCAGCAGCTTTAACAGGGCAGGTGTGGAGACCCAGTACTTC,CASSFNRAGVETQYF
-,TRBJ2-2,once,TRBV5-4,TGTGCCAGCAACTATAAGGGGACCGGGGAGCTGTTTTTT,CASNYKGTGELFF
-,TRBJ2-1,-,TRBV11-3,TGTGCCAGCAGCTTAGGGTGGGAGGCGGGCTACAATGAGCAGTTCTTC,CASSLGWEAGYNEQFF
-,TRBJ2-3,-,TRBV18,TGTGCCAGCTCACCCCGCCGGACAGATACGCAGTATTTT,CASSPRRTDTQYF
-,TRBJ2-3,-,TRBV10-3,TGTGCCATCAGTGATTTGCGGGGAGAGAATACGCAGTATTTT,CAISDLRGENTQYF
-,TRBJ1-1,-,TRBV6-5,TGTGCCAGCAGTTACGCGGACAGCCTCATGAACACTGAAGCTTTCTTT,CASSYADSLMNTEAFF
TRBD1,TRBJ2-7,-,TRBV5-1,TGCGCCAGCAGCTTTTCGACAGGGGGCTTTTACGAGCAGTACTTC,CASSFSTGGFYEQYF
TRBD1,TRBJ2-7,-,TRBV6-5,TGTGCCAGCAGTAGACGGGACAGGTCCTACGAGCAGTACTTC,CASSRRDRSYEQYF
-,TRBJ2-7,few,TRBV6-1,TGTGCCAGCAGTGAACGGGACTTCTCCTCCTACGAGCAGTACTTC,CASSERDFSSYEQYF
TRBD1,TRBJ2-2,-,TRBV7-8,TGTGCCAGCAGCCTTGGGACAGTCCGGAACACCGGGGAGCTGTTTTTT,CASSLGTVRNTGELFF
-,TRBJ2-2,-,TRBV19,TGTGCCAGTACCCCTACTTGGTCCCTACCCACCGGGGAGCTGTTTTTT,CASTPTWSLPTGELFF
TRBD1,TRBJ1-1,-,TRBV7-2,TGTGCCAGCAGCTTAGTAGGGACAGGGGGAATGAACACTGAAGCTTTCTTT,CASSLVGTGGMNTEAFF
-,TRBJ2-1,-,TRBV11-2,TGTGCCAGCAGCTCACCCGGGGGAGGAGGCTGGTCCAATGAGCAGTTCTTC,CASSSPGGGGWSNEQFF
-,TRBJ2-7,-,TRBV4-3,TGCGCCAGCAGCCAAAGGACTGGGTACGAGCAGTACTTC,CASSQRTGYEQYF
-,TRBJ2-2,-,TRBV5-4,TGTGCCAGCAGCTTGGCCCCGGGGGGCTCCACCGGGGAGCTGTTTTTT,CASSLAPGGSTGELFF
-,TRBJ2-6,-,TRBV19,TGTGCCAGCAATGAGGTGGACTCTGGGGCCAACGTCCTGACTTTC,CASNEVDSGANVLTF
TRBD2,TRBJ2-2,-,TRBV9,TGTGCCAGCAGCGTACCTCTGGGGAGGGGTACCGGGGAGCTGTTTTTT,CASSVPLGRGTGELFF